These 19 T cell receptor beta chains were sequenced from one sample in a study of T cells after yellow fever vaccination. TCRdb reprocessed the 5' RACE reads via MiXCR and lists one record per CDR3 protein. The table shows around 100,000 distinct CDR3 sequences, with 8.4% occurring only once. The specimen was CD8+ T cells sorted from PBMCs, collected 45 days after the yellow fever booster vaccination. The receptors were gathered from a man aged 25 to 40 who received the YFV17D yellow fever vaccine.

V usage is TRBV27 and J usage is TRBJ2-7; 8 bases are shared with TRBD1. The CDR3 runs 16 residues. Germline CDR1 MNHEY, CDR2 SMNVEV (reference sequence). The ends lost 2 bases at V and 2 bases at J; junction bases unmatched: 8. The CDR3 sequence is CASSLGPGQVTYEQYF. For the CDR3, the DNA is TGTGCCAGCAGTTTAGGGCCGGGACAGGTTACCTACGAGCAGTACTTC.

This clonotype was found many times. This sequence joins TRBV12-3 or TRBV12-4 and TRBJ1-2; D call uncertain. V lost 6 bases and J lost 6, with 20 bases in between. This CDR3 region has 15 residues. The CDR3 reads CASSESERPVNGYTF. For the CDR3, the DNA is TGTGCCAGCAGCGAGTCGGAGCGACCAGTAAATGGCTACACCTTC.

CDR3 sequence (DNA): TGTGCCAGCAGTTACCTCTCACCGGGACTAGACCTACTAGGGGCCAACGTCCTGACTTTC. Its protein product is CASSYLSPGLDLLGANVLTF. The chain employs TRBV6-2 or TRBV6-3 and TRBJ2-6, with 8 bases aligning to TRBD2. Per the germline V gene, CDR1 is MNHEY and CDR2 is SVGEGT. CDR3 size: 20 residues. V was clipped by 2 bases and J by 4 bases; unmatched bases: 16.

This clonotype has at least ten counts. The J gene is TRBJ2-1, the V gene TRBV12-3 or TRBV12-4; TRBD1 might be the D (6 bases). This CDR3 has 15 amino acids. V was pared by 5 bases and J by 7 bases, with 18 bases between. This chain's CDR3 is CASSPGQGNRNEQFF. Here the CDR3 DNA reads TGTGCCAGCAGTCCCGGTCAGGGGAATCGGAATGAGCAGTTCTTC.

This clonotype was found a few times. This sequence joins TRBV14 and TRBJ2-7; D might be TRBD2 (6 bases). CDR1 and CDR2 (germline): SGHDN, FVKESK. CDR3 size: 16 residues. Trimming pared 0 bases from V and 3 bases from J, leaving 15 bases between. The CDR3 is CASSQDELGGIYEQYF. DNA for the CDR3: TGTGCCAGCAGCCAAGATGAGCTGGGGGGAATCTACGAGCAGTACTTC.

The chain has TRBV20-1 and TRBJ1-1; 8 bases align to TRBD1. CDR1 is DFQATT, CDR2 SNEGSKA, per germline (reference sequence). The trim removed 6 bases at V and 6 bases at J, leaving 12 bases unmatched. The CDR3 length is 14 residues. CDR3 sequence reads: CSAQRSGTGSEAFF. For the CDR3, the DNA is TGCAGTGCCCAACGATCCGGGACAGGTTCTGAAGCTTTCTTT.

This clonotype was observed at least ten times. The chain employs TRBV5-1 and TRBJ2-1; perhaps TRBD2 as D (5 bases). CDR3 length: 16 amino acids. V was trimmed by 0 bases and J by 3 bases, leaving 13 bases between them. Germline CDR1 and CDR2: SGHRS and YFSETQ. This CDR3 is CASSLGLGVFYNEQFF. DNA of the CDR3: TGCGCCAGCAGCTTGGGGTTGGGAGTCTTCTACAATGAGCAGTTCTTC.

Many counts were recorded for this clonotype. The CDR3 is CASSQEANYGYTF. CDR3 nucleotides: TGTGCCAGCAGTCAGGAAGCTAACTATGGCTACACCTTC. The chain has TRBV12-3 or TRBV12-4 and TRBJ1-2; D not certain. V was cut by 5 bases and J by 0 bases, with 7 bases left in between. The CDR3 has 13 residues.

Ten or more counts support this clonotype. This sequence joins TRBV5-5 and TRBJ1-5; 10 nucleotides line up with TRBD1. The germline CDR1 and CDR2 sequences are SGHKS and YYEKEE (reference sequence). V shed 4 bases, J shed 5 bases, and the junction held 3 bases outside the gene matches. The CDR3 spans 14 residues. The CDR3 bases are TGTGCCAGCAGCAGGACAGGGGGAGATCAGCCCCAGCATTTT. Translation gives CASSRTGGDQPQHF. Looking up the rest from reference TRBV5-5 and TRBJ1-5 gives the full variable domain: DAGVTQSPTHLIKTRGQQVTLRCSPISGHKSVSWYQQVLGQGPQFIFQYYEKEERGRGNFPDRFSARQFPNYSSELNVNALLLGDSALYLCASSRTGGDQPQHFGDGTRLSIL.

In this sample, this clonotype turned up a few times. V usage is TRBV3-1 and J usage is TRBJ2-2, with a possible D match to TRBD2 (6 bases). V was clipped by 4 bases and J by 6 bases, with 9 bases between them. Germline V CDR1 and CDR2: LGHDT, YNNKEL (reference sequence). The CDR3 covers 13 residues. Here the CDR3 DNA reads TGTGCCAGCAGCCCGGGGACTTCCGGGGAGCTGTTTTTT. The encoded protein is CASSPGTSGELFF.

The chain employs TRBV15 and TRBJ2-7, with TRBD2 as a possible D gene (5 bases). Germline loops: CDR1 LNHNV, CDR2 YYDKDF (reference sequence). The V and J ends lost 5 bases and 0 bases respectively, with 14 bases between them. The CDR3 extends over 15 amino acids. The CDR3 here is CATSSRVSRSYEQYF. The CDR3 coding sequence is TGTGCCACCAGCTCGCGGGTAAGCCGCTCCTACGAGCAGTACTTC.

Comments on this clonotype: This clone may be a read error of a much larger clone one base away. The CDR3 nucleotides read TGTGCCAGCAGTGCGTTCGGTTTTGAGGTTTTAGCCTACAATGGGCAGTTCTTC. It encodes CASSAFGFEVLAYNGQFF. The chain recombines TRBV2 with TRBJ2-1; D ambiguous. CDR1 and CDR2 from the germline V gene are SNHLY and FYNNEI. The CDR3 spans 18 residues.

This clonotype appeared a few times. This chain uses TRBV20-1 with TRBJ2-7; D unclear. CDR3 size: 10 residues. Germline V gives CDR1 DFQATT, CDR2 SNEGSKA (reference sequence). Trimming stripped 1 base from V and 7 bases from J, with 5 bases between. CDR3 amino acids: CSARVPEQYF. The DNA for the CDR3 is TGCAGTGCTAGAGTCCCAGAGCAGTACTTC.

This clonotype was picked up many times. The genes are TRBV4-3 and TRBJ2-1; D unresolved. The CDR3 consists of 15 residues. The V and J ends lost 0 bases and 12 bases respectively, with 18 bases between them. The germline V gene encodes CDR1 LGHNA and CDR2 YSLEER. CDR3 in DNA: TGCGCCAGCAGCCAAGATGATCTCGGATCCGGTGGGCAGTTCTTC. Protein sequence: CASSQDDLGSGGQFF.

This clonotype appeared many times. V is TRBV15 and J is TRBJ2-1; D perhaps matches TRBD1 (6 bases). The CDR3 is 15 residues long. The germline CDR1 and CDR2 sequences are LNHNV and YYDKDF (reference sequence). The V gene lost 5 bases and the J gene lost 7 bases, with 18 bases spanning the gap. The chain's CDR3 is CATSEVNRALNEQFF. Written as DNA, the CDR3 is TGTGCCACCAGCGAAGTGAACAGGGCATTGAATGAGCAGTTCTTC.

This clonotype was detected many times. V usage is TRBV12-5 and J usage is TRBJ2-1, with D unclear. Trimming removed 5 bases at V and 8 bases at J, with 7 bases between. Germline V gene data show CDR1 as LGHNT and CDR2 as FRNRAP. The CDR3 has 11 residues. This CDR3 is CASGPGDEQFF. CDR3 bases: TGTGCTAGTGGTCCTGGCGATGAGCAGTTCTTC. The full variable domain, completed using reference TRBV12-5 and TRBJ2-1, is DARVTQTPRHKVTEMGQEVTMRCQPILGHNTVFWYRQTMMQGLELLAYFRNRAPLDDSGMPKDRFSAEMPDATLATLKIQPSEPRDSAVYFCASGPGDEQFFGPGTRLTVL.

This clonotype was seen ten or more times. The chain links TRBV6-2 or TRBV6-3 to TRBJ2-7; a possible D gene is TRBD1 (6 bases). The CDR3 contains 15 residues. Germline assignment: CDR1 MNHEY and CDR2 SVGEGT. V lost 7 bases, J lost 0 bases, and 16 bases lay in between. CDR3 in DNA: TGTGCCAGCATTTCCCCTCGGGACAACTCCTACGAGCAGTACTTC. Protein product: CASISPRDNSYEQYF.

CDR3 residues: CAWSVQGEQYF. The CDR3 DNA reads as TGTGCCTGGAGTGTTCAGGGGGAGCAGTACTTC. The chain recombines TRBV30 with TRBJ2-7, with D perhaps TRBD1 (6 bases). CDR3 length equals 11 residues. The ends were cut back, 0 bases at V and 7 bases at J, with 7 bases in the middle. CDR1 and CDR2 from the germline V gene are GTSNPN and SVGIG (reference sequence).

The J gene is TRBJ2-1, the V gene TRBV5-1; the D gene could be TRBD1 or TRBD2 (5 bases each). With 0 bases removed from V and 3 bases from J, the gap between germline ends came to 7 bases. The CDR3 contains 14 residues. CDR1 is SGHRS and CDR2 is YFSETQ in the germline V gene. CDR3 bases: TGCGCCAGCAGCTTGGGGGGGTTCTACAATGAGCAGTTCTTC. It encodes CASSLGGFYNEQFF.